These 27 T cell receptor beta chains were sequenced from one sample in a study of cytomegalovirus exposure and HLA in healthy donors. Researchers ran the PCR with 60 Vbeta and 13 Jbeta primers. Sequencing was performed with immunoSEQ multiplex PCR; in TCRdb, only in-frame clones are kept and a portion is missing. The table lists 150,000 to 200,000 clones, about four fifths of them singletons. Sequenced sample: PBMCs. These receptors were obtained from a woman between 45 and 60 years old in good health and CMV-seronegative.

A few counts support this clone. The gene calls are TRBV7-2 and TRBJ2-3; a weak D match, TRBD2 (6 bases). Germline loops: CDR1 SGHTA, CDR2 FQGNSA. V lost 3 bases and J 4 bases, leaving 17 bases between the germline ends. The CDR3 totals 16 residues. CDR3 in amino acids: CASSFTSTEGADTQYF. Here the CDR3 DNA reads TGTGCCAGCAGCTTCACTAGCACCGAGGGAGCAGATACGCAGTATTTT.

The gene calls are TRBV28 and TRBJ2-1; a weak D match, TRBD2 (6 bases). Germline values: CDR1 MDHEN, CDR2 SYDVKM. This CDR3 comprises 13 residues. Between the trimmed V and J ends, which lost 8 bases and 8 bases, there was a span of 16 bases. The CDR3 nucleotides read TGTGCCAGCCGAAGACTAGTTAGCGATGAGCAGTTCTTC. This encodes CASRRLVSDEQFF.

V is TRBV29-1 and J is TRBJ1-5, with D possibly being TRBD1 (5 bases). The V end lost 5 bases, the J end lost 3 bases, and 8 bases lay between the germline ends. Germline V gene sequence: CDR1 SQVTM, CDR2 ANQGSEA. CDR3 size: 12 residues. The CDR3 bases are TGCAGCGTTCAGGACATCAATCAGCCCCAGCATTTT. It is translated as CSVQDINQPQHF.

The gene calls are TRBV2 and TRBJ1-1, with a tentative D call TRBD1 (6 bases). Trimming left V 2 bases short and J 10 bases short, with 17 bases between. The CDR3 covers 14 residues. CDR1 SNHLY and CDR2 FYNNEI come from the germline V gene. The CDR3 protein is CASSESQYRDGAFF. The DNA of the CDR3 is TGTGCCAGCAGTGAAAGCCAATACAGGGACGGAGCTTTCTTT.

V is TRBV6-4 and J is TRBJ2-1, with 12 bases that match TRBD2. Germline V CDR1 and CDR2: MRHNA, SNTAGT. The CDR3 is 15 amino acids. J lost 7 bases, V lost 5 bases, and 6 bases had no gene match. CDR3 residues: CASSQGLAGRNEQFF. The CDR3 DNA follows: TGTGCCAGCAGTCAAGGACTAGCGGGGAGAAATGAGCAGTTCTTC.

The gene calls are TRBV28 and TRBJ1-5; D not certain. This CDR3 has 17 residues. CDR1 is MDHEN, CDR2 SYDVKM, per germline. Trimming left V 3 bases short and J 0 bases short, with 15 bases between. The DNA for the CDR3 is TGTGCCAGCAGTTTTGAGCTAGCCACGTATAGCAATCAGCCCCAGCATTTT. It encodes CASSFELATYSNQPQHF.

The V gene is TRBV5-8, the J gene TRBJ1-1; 8 nucleotides line up with TRBD1. This CDR3 spans 15 amino acids. Germline CDR1 reads SGHTS; CDR2 reads YDEGEE. The junction had 6 bases not matched to a gene; V was cut back by 0 bases and J by 5 bases. The CDR3 coding sequence is TGTGCCAGCAGCTTGGCGAGGACAGGGAGGACTGAAGCTTTCTTT. It yields the protein CASSLARTGRTEAFF.

This clone has just a few counts. The chain carries TRBV7-2 and TRBJ2-7; D remains ambiguous. The CDR3 totals 14 residues. Germline assignment: CDR1 SGHTA and CDR2 FQGNSA. V was clipped by 5 bases and J by 0 bases, with 11 bases between them. The CDR3 spells CASSTTITSYEQYF. For the CDR3, the DNA is TGTGCCAGCAGCACCACAATTACCTCCTACGAGCAGTACTTC.

This clone was recorded a few times. CDR3 in amino acids: CASSAPRDRRPTNEKLFF. The CDR3 nucleotides read TGTGCCAGCAGCGCCCCTCGGGACAGGCGTCCAACTAATGAAAAACTGTTTTTT. This chain joins TRBV21-1 and TRBJ1-4; TRBD1, the D gene given by the table, was not confirmed from the DNA. TRBV21-1 represents a pseudogene. The CDR3 runs 18 residues.

The rearrangement links TRBV7-2 to TRBJ2-3; TRBD2 matches 12 bases. Germline V gene lookup returns CDR1 SGHTA and CDR2 FQGNSA. Trimming at V came to 4 bases and at J to 2 bases, leaving 4 bases not matched to a gene. This CDR3 contains 16 residues. The CDR3 DNA reads TGTGCCAGCAGCTCCCGACTAGCGGGGGTCACAGATACGCAGTATTTT. It translates to CASSSRLAGVTDTQYF. Looking up the rest from reference TRBV7-2 and TRBJ2-3 gives the full variable domain: GAGVSQSPSNKVTEKGKDVELRCDPISGHTALYWYRQSLGQGLEFLIYFQGNSAPDKSGLPSDRFSAERTGGSVSTLTIQRTQQEDSAVYLCASSSRLAGVTDTQYFGPGTRLTVL.

This clone was recorded only once. J is TRBJ2-1 and V is TRBV28, with 11 bases aligning to TRBD2. Germline lookup yields CDR1 MDHEN and CDR2 SYDVKM. Unmatched junction bases numbered 15, after V lost 4 bases and J lost 1 base. The CDR3 contains 20 residues. Here the CDR3 reads CASSSPRTGTSGRSYNEQFF. The CDR3 DNA reads as TGTGCCAGCAGTTCACCTCGGACAGGAACTAGCGGGAGATCCTACAATGAGCAGTTCTTC.

The chain employs TRBV29-1 and TRBJ2-1; D is perhaps TRBD1 (6 bases). Germline assignment: CDR1 SQVTM and CDR2 ANQGSEA. This CDR3 has 12 residues. The V gene lost 4 bases and the J gene lost 7 bases, with 11 bases spanning the gap. CDR3 protein: CSVVARGNEQFF. The CDR3 DNA reads TGCAGCGTTGTAGCGAGGGGGAATGAGCAGTTCTTC.

The rearrangement uses TRBV5-6 and TRBJ2-5; D uncertain. The CDR3 consists of 12 residues. The V gene lost 1 base and the J gene lost 5 bases, with 6 bases spanning the gap. Germline CDR1 is SGHDT and CDR2 is YYEEEE. CDR3 in amino acids: CASSLSRETQYF. The CDR3 nucleotides are TGTGCCAGCAGCTTGTCCCGGGAGACCCAGTACTTC.

Comment on this clone: This sequence may be a read error, since a much larger clone differs from it by one base. The rearrangement links TRBV7-6 to TRBJ2-7, with TRBD1 matching 9 bases. The junction had 2 bases not matched to a gene; V was cut back by 5 bases and J by 0 bases. The CDR3 is made up of 14 amino acids. Germline V gives CDR1 SGHVS, CDR2 FNYEAQ. The CDR3: CASSRDRVSYEQYF. In nucleotides, the CDR3 is TGTGCCAGCAGCCGGGACAGGGTCTCCTACGAGCAGTACTTC.

The chain recombines TRBV7-3 with TRBJ1-2; 7 bases fit TRBD1. The CDR3 runs to 14 residues. The germline V gene encodes CDR1 SGHTA and CDR2 FQGTGA. Trimming at V came to 3 bases and at J to 8 bases, leaving 9 bases not matched to a gene. The CDR3 DNA sequence: TGTGCCAGCAGCTTTAAGGGGGCGGAGGGGGGCTACACCTTC. The encoded protein is CASSFKGAEGGYTF.

V usage is TRBV5-1 and J usage is TRBJ2-7, with D perhaps matching TRBD2 (5 bases). V was pared by 0 bases and J by 1 base, with 11 bases between. The CDR3 has 15 amino acids. Germline lookup yields CDR1 SGHRS and CDR2 YFSETQ. CDR3 in DNA: TGCGCCAGCAGCTTGGGACCAGCGGATTCCTACGAGCAGTACTTC. Residues: CASSLGPADSYEQYF.

The chain combines TRBV5-1 with TRBJ2-1; D call uncertain. The CDR3 loop spans 13 amino acids. V shed 0 bases and J shed 7 bases, with 8 bases lying between them. Per germline, CDR1 SGHRS and CDR2 YFSETQ. CDR3 in amino acids: CASSLDFLNEQFF. The CDR3 DNA sequence: TGCGCCAGCAGCTTGGACTTTTTGAATGAGCAGTTCTTC.

The J gene is TRBJ1-1, the V gene TRBV2; D perhaps matches TRBD1 (6 bases). The germline gives CDR1 SNHLY, CDR2 FYNNEI. The V end lost 2 bases, the J end lost 0 bases, and 10 bases lay between the germline ends. This CDR3 comprises 15 residues. CDR3 DNA: TGTGCCAGCAGTGAAATGCAGGGGTTGAACACTGAAGCTTTCTTT. This translates into CASSEMQGLNTEAFF.

This sequence joins TRBV4-1 and TRBJ2-2; D gene uncertain. The V end was cut by 4 bases, the J end by 2 bases, with 5 bases between. The CDR3 loop spans 13 amino acids. The germline V gene has CDR1 MGHRA and CDR2 YSYEKL. In nucleotides, the CDR3 is TGCGCCAGCAGCCGGCCCAACACCGGGGAGCTGTTTTTT. Amino acids: CASSRPNTGELFF.

V is TRBV6-1 and J is TRBJ2-7; TRBD2 agrees at 11 bases. Trimming took 2 bases from V and 0 from J; bases not matched to a gene: 0. Germline V gives CDR1 MNHNS, CDR2 SASEGT. The CDR3 loop spans 15 amino acids. The DNA for the CDR3 is TGTGCCAGCAGTGAACTAGCGGGAGGCTCCTACGAGCAGTACTTC. Encoded protein: CASSELAGGSYEQYF.

This clone turned up a few times. The chain's CDR3 is CASNRGGSHEQYF. The CDR3 DNA reads as TGTGCCAGCAACAGGGGGGGGTCCCACGAGCAGTACTTC. This chain uses TRBV27 with TRBJ2-7; the D gene is possibly TRBD1 (8 bases). V lost 7 bases, J lost 5 bases, and 15 bases lay in between. Germline V gives CDR1 MNHEY, CDR2 SMNVEV (reference sequence). The CDR3 is 13 residues long.

The V gene is TRBV7-2, the J gene TRBJ2-6; 8 bases map to TRBD1. V trimming: 8 bases; J trimming: 2 bases; junction bases outside the gene matches: 5. The germline CDR1 and CDR2 sequences are SGHTA and FQGNSA. This CDR3 region has 15 residues. CDR3 sequence reads: CASEIQGAGANVLTF. DNA for the CDR3: TGTGCCAGCGAGATACAGGGGGCTGGGGCCAACGTCCTGACTTTC. The variable domain in full, with the rest retrieved from reference TRBV7-2 and TRBJ2-6, is GAGVSQSPSNKVTEKGKDVELRCDPISGHTALYWYRQSLGQGLEFLIYFQGNSAPDKSGLPSDRFSAERTGGSVSTLTIQRTQQEDSAVYLCASEIQGAGANVLTFGAGSRLTVL.

The chain carries TRBV6-6 and TRBJ2-7, with D perhaps matching TRBD1 (7 bases). Deletions cut 6 bases from V and 1 base from J, with 16 bases between. This CDR3 has 15 residues. The germline gives CDR1 MNHNY, CDR2 SVGAGI (reference sequence). The CDR3 nucleotides are TGTGCCAGCAGACTGATACAGGGGAGGTCCTACGAGCAGTACTTC. This translates into CASRLIQGRSYEQYF.

The chain recombines TRBV11-3 with TRBJ2-1; D unresolved. CDR3 length equals 13 residues. The V and J ends lost 5 bases and 8 bases respectively, with 13 bases between them. Per germline, CDR1 SGHNT and CDR2 YENEEA. The DNA of the CDR3 is TGTGCCAGCAGCCAGAGCGCCTATTATGAGCAGTTCTTC. Translation: CASSQSAYYEQFF.

This chain links TRBV11-2 with TRBJ1-3, with a weak D call TRBD1 (5 bases). Germline V lookup: CDR1 SGHAT, CDR2 FQNNGV. Trimming removed 2 bases from V and 4 bases from J, with 15 bases in between. This CDR3 has 16 residues. CDR3 DNA: TGTGCCAGCAGCTTATTGGGGGGGTTCTTCGGAAACACCATATATTTT. It is translated as CASSLLGGFFGNTIYF.

This clone occurred a few times. The sample holds other DNA sequences that translate to the same CDR3. V is TRBV7-2 and J is TRBJ2-7; TRBD1 aligns across 9 bases. Germline V lookup: CDR1 SGHTA, CDR2 FQGNSA. V was pared by 4 bases and J by 1 base, with 2 bases of the junction left unmatched. The CDR3 consists of 14 residues. The chain's CDR3 is CASSSGTGSYEQYF. CDR3 coding DNA: TGTGCCAGCAGCTCCGGGACAGGGTCCTACGAGCAGTACTTC.

The rearrangement joins TRBV28 to TRBJ1-3, with D perhaps TRBD1 (5 bases). V dropped 10 bases and J dropped 1 base, with 14 bases sitting between them. Per the germline V gene, CDR1 is MDHEN and CDR2 is SYDVKM. CDR3 length equals 14 residues. Written as DNA, the CDR3 is TGTGCCACTACACCCGACAGTTCTGGAAACACCATATATTTT. It translates to CATTPDSSGNTIYF.